This T cell receptor (beta chain) was found in a study of OX40 agonist ivuxolimab in advanced cancers. Study overall: Partial response was recorded in three patients: one hepatocellular carcinoma and two cutaneous melanoma cases.

General study findings and limits: Both CD4+ and CD8+ T cell populations in blood had undergone clonal expansion by week 6 at 0.1 to 3.0 mg/kg. CD8+ T cells showed, on average, more clonal expansion than CD4+ cells.

With respect to this clone: The antigen remains undetermined.

Sequencing used immunoSEQ multiplex PCR; TCRdb keeps in-frame clones, though not all of them. The sample lists 55,000 to 65,000 clones, about 85% occurring once. V was cut by 8 bases and J by 5 bases, with 13 bases left in between. The CDR3 loop spans 12 amino acids. CDR1 SNHLY and CDR2 FYNNEI come from the germline V gene. The starting material was CD4+ or CD8+ T cells sorted from blood, obtained in a trial of the OX40 agonist ivuxolimab. The J gene is TRBJ2-7, the V gene TRBV2, with a possible D match to TRBD2 (5 bases). This TCR was sampled from an adult with an advanced solid tumor such as melanoma, head and neck, liver or kidney cancer. The CDR3 region is CASRQAGNEQYF. DNA for the CDR3: TGTGCCAGCCGCCAGGCGGGTAACGAGCAGTACTTC.